Listed here are 20 T cell receptor beta chains from one sample, sequenced in a study of shared clonotypes between healthy human individuals. Naive CD8 cells, CD45RO-negative and positively selected for CCR7, excluded terminally differentiated effector memory CD45RA+ cells. Sequencing was performed with immunoSEQ multiplex PCR; in TCRdb, only in-frame clones are kept and a portion is missing. Found here are approximately 600,000 clones, 90% to 95% of them singletons; the top ten hold over 0.1%. Sequenced material: naive CD8+ T cells sorted from blood. All receptors derive from a woman younger than 45 in good health.

The V call is TRBV6-1, the J call TRBJ1-1; TRBD1 aligns across 9 bases. The CDR3 length is 16 residues. From germline, CDR1 is MNHNS and CDR2 SASEGT. V gave up 1 base and J gave up 6 bases; unmatched junction bases: 9. The CDR3: CASSEELYGTGPEAFF. CDR3 DNA: TGTGCCAGCAGTGAAGAGCTTTACGGGACAGGGCCTGAAGCTTTCTTT.

DNA of the CDR3: TGTGCCAGCTCCCCAATGGGGTACCAAGAGACCCAGTACTTC. This encodes CASSPMGYQETQYF. V gene TRBV18 combines with J gene TRBJ2-5, with D uncertain. Germline lookup yields CDR1 KGHSH and CDR2 LQKENI. The CDR3 totals 14 residues. Trimming stripped 6 bases from V and 0 bases from J, with 11 bases between.

The chain uses TRBV10-3 and TRBJ2-1, with a weak D call TRBD1 (5 bases). Germline V gene lookup returns CDR1 ENHRY and CDR2 SYGVKD. Trimming took off 4 bases at V and 6 bases at J, with 16 bases between the two ends. The CDR3 extends over 15 amino acids. This CDR3 reads CAISGEGGRGNEQFF. The CDR3 DNA follows: TGTGCCATCAGTGGGGAAGGCGGTAGGGGCAATGAGCAGTTCTTC.

V gene TRBV2 combines with J gene TRBJ2-7; D is unresolved. The CDR3 has 12 residues. V lost 10 bases to trimming and J lost 2 bases, with 12 bases between them. Germline CDR1 SNHLY, CDR2 FYNNEI. The CDR3 DNA sequence: TGTGCCATCATTTCGAAGACCTACGAGCAGTACTTC. Translating it yields CAIISKTYEQYF. Full variable domain (outside the CDR3, taken from reference TRBV2 and TRBJ2-7): EPEVTQTPSHQVTQMGQEVILRCVPISNHLYFYWYRQILGQKVEFLVSFYNNEISEKSEIFDDQFSVERPDGSNFTLKIRSTKLEDSAMYFCAIISKTYEQYFGPGTRLTVT.

This chain joins TRBV25-1 and TRBJ2-7; the D is unclear. Germline V gene sequence: CDR1 MGHDK, CDR2 SYGVNS. The CDR3 loop spans 14 amino acids. Trimming cost V 6 bases and J 6 bases, with 18 bases left between them. CDR3 DNA: TGTGCCAGCAGCGGAACGATAGGGAAAACCGAGCAGTACTTC. Protein product: CASSGTIGKTEQYF.

Here the CDR3 reads CSVAGTGGFYDEQFF. In DNA form, the CDR3 reads TGCAGCGTTGCCGGGACAGGGGGCTTTTATGATGAGCAGTTCTTC. The chain joins TRBV29-1 to TRBJ2-1, with TRBD1 identical over 12 bases. CDR3 length: 15 residues. Germline V gives CDR1 SQVTM, CDR2 ANQGSEA. The J segment lost 8 bases and the V segment lost 4 bases, leaving 9 bases of the junction unmatched.

DNA for the CDR3: TGTGCCAGTAGTATTCTCGTTTCCTACGAGCAGTACTTC. It is translated as CASSILVSYEQYF. The chain employs TRBV19 and TRBJ2-7; D gene uncertain. Germline lookup yields CDR1 LNHDA and CDR2 SQIVND (reference sequence). V lost 3 bases and J 1 base, leaving 7 bases between the germline ends. There are 13 residues in the CDR3.

The chain carries TRBV27 and TRBJ2-7, with TRBD2 identical over 12 bases. Unmatched junction bases numbered 10, after V lost 2 bases and J lost 5 bases. Per germline, CDR1 MNHEY and CDR2 SMNVEV (reference sequence). This CDR3 comprises 17 residues. The CDR3 DNA sequence: TGTGCCAGCAGTTTAGGTGTTGGACTAGCGGGATTCCACGAGCAGTACTTC. It is translated as CASSLGVGLAGFHEQYF.

The V call is TRBV28, the J call TRBJ1-1; 7 positions agree with TRBD1. V was pared by 4 bases and J by 5 bases, with 10 bases of the junction left unmatched. There are 15 residues in the CDR3. The germline V gene encodes CDR1 MDHEN and CDR2 SYDVKM. CDR3 sequence reads: CASSSDRDEETEAFF. The CDR3 nucleotides are TGTGCCAGCAGTTCAGACAGGGATGAAGAGACTGAAGCTTTCTTT.

The V call is TRBV7-9, the J call TRBJ2-1; possibly TRBD2 for D (5 bases). The CDR3 is 17 residues long. Germline lookup yields CDR1 SEHNR and CDR2 FQNEAQ (reference sequence). Trimming removed 3 bases from V and 0 bases from J, with 15 bases in between. In DNA form, the CDR3 reads TGTGCCAGCAGCTTTCCGGGCGGGTTAAGCTCCTACAATGAGCAGTTCTTC. It codes for CASSFPGGLSSYNEQFF.

The V gene is TRBV28, the J gene TRBJ1-5; D call uncertain. Looked up from germline, CDR1 is MDHEN and CDR2 is SYDVKM. The CDR3 consists of 14 residues. The V end was cut by 2 bases, the J end by 0 bases, with 5 bases between. In DNA, the CDR3 is TGTGCCAGCAGTTTAATGACTAGCAATCAGCCCCAGCATTTT. Residues: CASSLMTSNQPQHF.

CDR3 sequence: CASKPWNTGELFF. The CDR3 coding sequence is TGTGCCAGCAAGCCCTGGAACACCGGGGAGCTGTTTTTT. This sequence joins TRBV27 and TRBJ2-2; no clear D gene. Germline-derived CDR1 and CDR2 are MNHEY and SMNVEV (reference sequence). Trimming took off 7 bases at V and 1 base at J, with 7 bases between the two ends. This CDR3 region has 13 residues.

For this clone: Other DNA sequences from this sample encode an identical CDR3 as well. CDR3 in DNA: TGTGCCAGCAGCTTTGGAGACACTGAAGCTTTCTTT. This sequence encodes CASSFGDTEAFF. The genes are TRBV7-9 and TRBJ1-1; unclear D gene. The V gene's germline CDR1 is SEHNR and CDR2 FQNEAQ (reference sequence). The CDR3 contains 12 residues. Trimming took 3 bases from V and 3 from J, leaving 5 bases between them.

The chain links TRBV11-2 to TRBJ1-1; D is uncertain. Trimming pared 5 bases from V and 7 bases from J, leaving 17 bases between. CDR1 and CDR2 from the germline V gene are SGHAT and FQNNGV. This CDR3 contains 14 residues. The CDR3 here is CASSPDVKSVEAFF. CDR3 DNA sequence: TGTGCCAGCAGCCCCGATGTCAAATCCGTTGAAGCTTTCTTT.

This rearrangement joins TRBV11-1 to TRBJ2-3; TRBD2 agrees at 8 bases. The trim removed 4 bases at V and 2 bases at J, leaving 5 bases unmatched. CDR1 and CDR2 from the germline V gene are SGHAT and FQDESV (reference sequence). The CDR3 sequence is 15 residues long. The CDR3 coding sequence is TGTGCCAGCAGCTCCGCGGGGGGACTCACAGATACGCAGTATTTT. It is translated as CASSSAGGLTDTQYF.

This chain connects TRBV28 to TRBJ2-4, with 9 nucleotides matching TRBD2. The CDR3 has 17 amino acids. After removal of 1 base from V and 0 bases from J, the junction contained 4 bases not matched to a gene. In germline, CDR1 is MDHEN, CDR2 SYDVKM. CDR3 bases: TGTGCCAGCAGTTTATTGCGGGAGGGAACAGCCAAAAACATTCAGTACTTC. Its protein product is CASSLLREGTAKNIQYF.

The chain employs TRBV9 and TRBJ2-1; no clear D gene. This CDR3 has 15 residues. Germline CDR1 SGDLS, CDR2 YYNGEE. The V gene lost 2 bases and the J gene lost 4 bases, with 13 bases spanning the gap. The CDR3 protein is CASSVEGNNYNEQFF. The DNA of the CDR3 is TGTGCCAGCAGCGTTGAAGGGAATAATTACAATGAGCAGTTCTTC.

The chain carries TRBV9 and TRBJ2-7; 10 bases are a match to TRBD2. Germline CDR1 reads SGDLS; CDR2 reads YYNGEE. Trimming removed 0 bases from V and 3 bases from J; junction bases left unmatched: 6. The CDR3 consists of 16 residues. The CDR3 region is CASSVDSSGSSYEQYF. CDR3 DNA sequence: TGTGCCAGCAGCGTAGATTCTAGCGGGAGTAGCTACGAGCAGTACTTC.

The rearrangement uses TRBV7-3 and TRBJ2-7; TRBD2 matches at 8 bases. CDR1 is SGHTA and CDR2 is FQGTGA in the germline V gene. V dropped 3 bases and J dropped 4; count of bases not matched to a gene: 8. This CDR3 has 15 amino acids. The CDR3 region has the DNA TGTGCCAGCAGCTTGTCCAGCGGGAGCGGTTACGAGCAGTACTTC. As protein: CASSLSSGSGYEQYF. The full variable domain, rest sourced from reference TRBV7-3 and TRBJ2-7, is GAGVSQTPSNKVTEKGKYVELRCDPISGHTALYWYRQSLGQGPEFLIYFQGTGAADDSGLPNDRFFAVRPEGSVSTLKIQRTERGDSAVYLCASSLSSGSGYEQYFGPGTRLTVT.

The chain combines TRBV6-5 with TRBJ1-1; 7 nucleotides align to TRBD1. Germline CDR1 reads MNHEY; CDR2 reads SVGAGI. The CDR3 runs 15 residues. Trimming removed 1 base from V and 4 bases from J; junction bases left unmatched: 6. In nucleotides, the CDR3 is TGTGCCAGCAGTTACTTGGGGGGACAGACCACTGAAGCTTTCTTT. Encoded protein: CASSYLGGQTTEAFF.